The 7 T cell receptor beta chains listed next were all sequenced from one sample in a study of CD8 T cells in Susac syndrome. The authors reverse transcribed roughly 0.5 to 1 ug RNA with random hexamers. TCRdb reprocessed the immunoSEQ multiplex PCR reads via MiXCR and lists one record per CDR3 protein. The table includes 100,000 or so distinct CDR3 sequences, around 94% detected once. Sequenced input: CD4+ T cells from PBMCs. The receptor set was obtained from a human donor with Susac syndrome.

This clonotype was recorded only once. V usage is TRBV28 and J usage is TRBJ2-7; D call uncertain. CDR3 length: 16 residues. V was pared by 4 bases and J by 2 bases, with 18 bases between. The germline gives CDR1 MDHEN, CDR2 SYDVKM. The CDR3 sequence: CASSSRVAVNTYEQYF. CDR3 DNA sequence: TGTGCCAGCAGTTCACGAGTCGCAGTGAACACCTACGAGCAGTACTTC. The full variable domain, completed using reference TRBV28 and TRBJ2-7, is DVKVTQSSRYLVKRTGEKVFLECVQDMDHENMFWYRQDPGLGLRLIYFSYDVKMKEKGDIPEGYSVSREKKERFSLILESASTNQTSMYLCASSSRVAVNTYEQYFGPGTRLTVT.

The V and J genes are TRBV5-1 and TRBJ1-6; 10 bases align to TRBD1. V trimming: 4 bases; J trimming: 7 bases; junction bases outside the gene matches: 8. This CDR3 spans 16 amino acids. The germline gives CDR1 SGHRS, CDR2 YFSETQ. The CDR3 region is CASSPGLGQGNSPLHF. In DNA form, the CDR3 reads TGCGCCAGCAGCCCTGGATTGGGACAGGGGAATTCACCCCTCCACTTT.

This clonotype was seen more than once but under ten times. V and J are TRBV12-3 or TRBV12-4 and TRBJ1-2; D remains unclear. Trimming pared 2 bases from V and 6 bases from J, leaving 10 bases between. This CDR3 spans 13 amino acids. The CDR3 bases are TGTGCCAGCAGTTTACAGTCGGACGATGGCTACACCTTC. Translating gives CASSLQSDDGYTF.

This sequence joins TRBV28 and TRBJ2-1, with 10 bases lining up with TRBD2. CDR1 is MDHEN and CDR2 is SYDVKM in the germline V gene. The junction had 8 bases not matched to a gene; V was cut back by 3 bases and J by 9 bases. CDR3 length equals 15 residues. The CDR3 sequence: CASSFKRGGSGEQFF. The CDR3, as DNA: TGTGCCAGCAGTTTTAAGCGGGGGGGCAGTGGTGAGCAGTTCTTC.

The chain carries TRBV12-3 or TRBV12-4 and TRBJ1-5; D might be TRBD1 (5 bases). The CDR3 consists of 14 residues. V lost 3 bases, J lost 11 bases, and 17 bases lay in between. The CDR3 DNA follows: TGTGCCAGCAGTTTGCTCGGGGGGGGATTGGCCCAGCATTTT. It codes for CASSLLGGGLAQHF.

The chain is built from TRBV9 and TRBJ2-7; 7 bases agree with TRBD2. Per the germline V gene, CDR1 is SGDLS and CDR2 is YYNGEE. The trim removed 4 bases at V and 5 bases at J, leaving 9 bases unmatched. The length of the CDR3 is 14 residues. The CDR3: CASSRGLVGHEQYF. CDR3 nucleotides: TGTGCCAGCAGCCGTGGACTAGTTGGACACGAGCAGTACTTC.

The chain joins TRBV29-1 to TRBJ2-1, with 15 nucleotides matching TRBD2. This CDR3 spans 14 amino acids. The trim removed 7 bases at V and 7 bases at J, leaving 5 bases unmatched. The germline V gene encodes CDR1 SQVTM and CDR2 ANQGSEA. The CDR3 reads CSARTSGGANEQFF. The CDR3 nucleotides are TGCAGCGCCAGGACTAGCGGGGGGGCAAATGAGCAGTTCTTC.